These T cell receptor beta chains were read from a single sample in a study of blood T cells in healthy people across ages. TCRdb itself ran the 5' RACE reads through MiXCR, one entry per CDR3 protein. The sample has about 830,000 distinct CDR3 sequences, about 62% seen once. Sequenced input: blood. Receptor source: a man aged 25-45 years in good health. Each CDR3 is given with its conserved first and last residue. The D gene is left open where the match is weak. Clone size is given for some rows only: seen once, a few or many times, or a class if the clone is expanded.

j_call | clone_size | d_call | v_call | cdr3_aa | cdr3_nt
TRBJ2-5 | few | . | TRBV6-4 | CASSEYRGSVNQETQYF | TGTGCCAGCAGTGAATACCGAGGTAGCGTGAACCAAGAGACCCAGTACTTC
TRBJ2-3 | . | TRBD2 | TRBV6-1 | CASSEVVGLYTQYF | TGTGCCAGCAGTGAAGTAGTGGGACTATATACGCAGTATTTT
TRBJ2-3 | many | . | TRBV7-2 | CASSLGPPRTDTQYF | TGTGCCAGCAGCTTAGGACCTCCTCGCACAGATACGCAGTATTTT
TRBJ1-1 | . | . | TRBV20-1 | CSARRSLNTEAFF | TGCAGTGCTAGAAGAAGTTTGAACACTGAAGCTTTCTTT
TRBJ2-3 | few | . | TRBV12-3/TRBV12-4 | CASSPTRTPTDTQYF | TGTGCCAGCAGTCCTACCCGAACCCCCACAGATACGCAGTATTTT
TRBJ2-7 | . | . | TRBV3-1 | CASSQDLVSSYEQYF | TGTGCCAGCAGCCAAGATCTTGTAAGCTCCTACGAGCAGTACTTC
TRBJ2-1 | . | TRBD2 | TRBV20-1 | CSVTSGGHNEQFF | TGCAGTGTTACTAGCGGGGGACACAATGAGCAGTTCTTC
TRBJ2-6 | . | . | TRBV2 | CASKPGTGANVLTF | TGTGCCAGCAAACCGGGAACTGGGGCCAACGTCCTGACTTTC
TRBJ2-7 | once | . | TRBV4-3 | CASSQEELGYNEQYF | TGCGCCAGCAGCCAAGAAGAACTAGGCTACAATGAGCAGTACTTC
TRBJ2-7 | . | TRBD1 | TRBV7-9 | CASSQTGQRVNEQYF | TGTGCCAGCAGCCAGACGGGACAGAGGGTTAACGAGCAGTACTTC
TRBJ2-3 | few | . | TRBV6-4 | CASSEGLGTTDTQYF | TGTGCCAGCAGTGAGGGACTTGGAACCACAGATACGCAGTATTTT
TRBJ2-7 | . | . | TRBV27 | CASSLGLAFSYEQYF | TGTGCCAGCAGTTTAGGGCTAGCGTTTTCCTACGAGCAGTACTTC
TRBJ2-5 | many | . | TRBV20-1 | CSARTLQETQYF | TGCAGTGCTAGGACTTTACAAGAGACCCAGTACTTC
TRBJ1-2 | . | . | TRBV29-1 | CSVEDRIGGGYGYTF | TGCAGCGTTGAAGATCGGATCGGAGGGGGCTATGGCTACACCTTC
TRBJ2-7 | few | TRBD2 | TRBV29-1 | CSVSLLAGAYEQYF | TGCAGCGTTTCTCTACTAGCGGGAGCCTACGAGCAGTACTTC
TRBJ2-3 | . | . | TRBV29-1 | CSVVGLFRDTQYF | TGCAGCGTTGTCGGCCTCTTCCGAGATACGCAGTATTTT
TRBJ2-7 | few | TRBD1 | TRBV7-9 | CASSLARGQATYEQYF | TGTGCCAGCAGCCTCGCCCGGGGACAGGCAACCTACGAGCAGTACTTC
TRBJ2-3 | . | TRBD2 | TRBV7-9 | CASSSLGGSEDTQYF | TGCGCCAGCAGCTCTCTCGGCGGGAGCGAAGACACGCAGTATTTT
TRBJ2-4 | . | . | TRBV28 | CACSPADEFIAKNIQYF | TGTGCCTGCAGTCCCGCGGACGAATTTATAGCCAAAAACATTCAGTACTTC
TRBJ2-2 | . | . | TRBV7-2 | CASSLTVGANTGELFF | TGTGCCAGCAGCTTGACAGTTGGGGCAAACACCGGGGAGCTGTTTTTT
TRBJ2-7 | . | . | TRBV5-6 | CASNKPRAGAHEQYF | TGTGCCAGCAACAAACCCAGGGCAGGGGCCCACGAGCAGTACTTC
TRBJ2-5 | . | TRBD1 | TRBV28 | CASSLDGRDRGRETQYF | TGTGCCAGCAGTTTAGACGGCCGGGACAGGGGCCGAGAGACCCAGTACTTC
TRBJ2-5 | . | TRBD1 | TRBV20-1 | CSARDDRAAETQYF | TGCAGTGCTAGAGACGACAGGGCGGCAGAGACCCAGTACTTC
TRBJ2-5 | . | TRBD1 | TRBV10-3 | CAIGEDRGLSETQYF | TGTGCCATCGGGGAGGACAGGGGGCTTTCGGAGACCCAGTACTTC
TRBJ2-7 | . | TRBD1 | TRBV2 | CASRQGANPEQYF | TGTGCCAGTCGACAGGGGGCGAACCCCGAGCAGTACTTC
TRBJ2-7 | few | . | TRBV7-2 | CASSLGVTDEQYF | TGTGCCAGCAGCTTGGGGGTAACTGACGAGCAGTACTTC
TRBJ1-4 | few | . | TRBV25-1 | CASSERPPGGEKLFF | TGTGCCAGCAGTGAACGTCCCCCTGGAGGTGAAAAACTGTTTTTT
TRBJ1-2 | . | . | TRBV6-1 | CASSEPGMAYGYTF | TGTGCCAGCAGTGAGCCGGGAATGGCTTATGGCTACACCTTC
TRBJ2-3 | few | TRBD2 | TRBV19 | CASSSAGTSSDTQYF | TGTGCCAGTAGCTCGGCCGGGACTAGCTCTGATACGCAGTATTTT
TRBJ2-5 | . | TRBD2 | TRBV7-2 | CASIRLAGFQETQYF | TGTGCCAGCATTAGGCTAGCGGGATTCCAAGAGACCCAGTACTTC
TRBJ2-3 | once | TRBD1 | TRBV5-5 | CASSFTARDRGADTQYF | TGTGCCAGCAGCTTTACGGCCCGGGACAGGGGAGCAGATACGCAGTATTTT
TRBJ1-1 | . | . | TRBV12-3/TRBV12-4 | CASSFGIGLGDTEAFF | TGTGCCAGCAGTTTTGGGATTGGCCTTGGGGACACTGAAGCTTTCTTT
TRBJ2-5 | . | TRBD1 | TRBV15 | CAASRAGTGVVQYF | TGTGCCGCCAGCAGAGCAGGGACAGGGGTTGTGCAGTACTTC
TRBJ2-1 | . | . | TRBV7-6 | CASSLRVGGGSPFF | .
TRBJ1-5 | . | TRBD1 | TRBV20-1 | CSAPGTGDSLGPKQPQHF | TGCAGTGCCCCTGGGACAGGGGATTCGCTTGGCCCCAAGCAGCCCCAGCATTTT
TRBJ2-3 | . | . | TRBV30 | CAWSYRDARADTQYF | TGTGCCTGGAGTTACAGGGACGCACGGGCAGATACGCAGTATTTT
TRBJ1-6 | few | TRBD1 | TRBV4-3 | CASSQATAGQGWTPLHF | TGCGCCAGCAGCCAAGCAACCGCGGGACAGGGATGGACACCCCTCCACTTT
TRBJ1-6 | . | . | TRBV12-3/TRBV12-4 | CACGQYNSPLHF | TGTGCTTGCGGACAATATAATTCACCCCTCCACTTT
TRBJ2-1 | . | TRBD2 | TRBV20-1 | CSARPGLASYNEQFF | TGCAGTGCTAGGCCGGGACTAGCATCCTACAATGAGCAGTTCTTC
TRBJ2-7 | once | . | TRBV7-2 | CASSHQAPSPYEQYF | TGTGCCAGCAGCCATCAGGCACCGTCACCCTACGAGCAGTACTTC
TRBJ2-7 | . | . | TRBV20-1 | CSAPVTTYEQYF | TGCAGTGCCCCTGTTACTACCTACGAGCAGTACTTC
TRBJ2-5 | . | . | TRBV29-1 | CSGISRETQYF | TGCAGCGGTATCTCCCGGGAGACCCAGTACTTC
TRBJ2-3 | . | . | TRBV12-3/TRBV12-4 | CASIPSTDTQYF | TGTGCCAGCATCCCGTCCACAGATACGCAGTATTTT
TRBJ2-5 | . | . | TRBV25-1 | CASSARESQETQYF | TGTGCCAGCAGTGCCAGGGAATCCCAAGAGACCCAGTACTTC
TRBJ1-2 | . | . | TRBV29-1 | CSVTTSPGGYTF | TGCAGCGTGACGACAAGTCCGGGAGGCTACACCTTC
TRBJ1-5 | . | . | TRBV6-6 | CASGPLGNQPQHF | TGTGCCAGCGGCCCTCTGGGCAATCAGCCCCAGCATTTT
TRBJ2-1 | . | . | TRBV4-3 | CASSQDDSGINEQFF | TGCGCCAGCAGCCAAGATGACTCTGGAATCAATGAGCAGTTCTTC
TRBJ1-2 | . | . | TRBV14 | CASSLGGGTYGYTF | TGTGCCAGCAGCCTAGGTGGGGGTACCTATGGCTACACCTTC
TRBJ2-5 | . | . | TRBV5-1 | CASTLNRPRVETQYF | TGCGCCAGCACTTTAAACAGGCCGCGGGTGGAGACCCAGTACTTC
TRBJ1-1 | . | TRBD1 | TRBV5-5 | CASSSQGLWTEAFF | TGTGCCAGCAGCTCACAGGGGCTTTGGACTGAAGCTTTCTTT
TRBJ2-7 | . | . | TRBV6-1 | CASSETGRWGYEQYF | TGTGCCAGCAGTGAAACAGGTAGATGGGGCTACGAGCAGTACTTC
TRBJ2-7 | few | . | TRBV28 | CASSLGPPLSEQYF | TGTGCCAGCAGTTTAGGGCCGCCCTTAAGTGAGCAGTACTTC
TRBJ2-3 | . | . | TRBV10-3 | CAIGSPDTQYF | TGTGCCATCGGGAGCCCAGATACGCAGTATTTT
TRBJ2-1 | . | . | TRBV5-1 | CASSPNRPGEQFF | TGCGCCAGCAGCCCGAACAGGCCAGGAGAGCAGTTCTTC
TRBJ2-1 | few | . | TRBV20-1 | CSARVTTGSTEQFF | TGCAGTGCTAGAGTAACGACAGGCTCAACTGAGCAGTTCTTC
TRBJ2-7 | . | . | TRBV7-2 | CASSSREGPYEQYF | TGTGCCAGCAGCTCCCGAGAGGGACCCTACGAGCAGTACTTC
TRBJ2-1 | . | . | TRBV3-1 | CASSQSTTEQFF | TGTGCCAGCAGCCAATCGACTACTGAGCAGTTCTTC
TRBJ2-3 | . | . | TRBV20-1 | CSAPELGPTDTQYF | TGCAGTGCCCCTGAGCTCGGCCCAACAGATACGCAGTATTTT
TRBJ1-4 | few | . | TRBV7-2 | CASSLFASQNEKLFF | TGTGCCAGCAGCTTATTTGCCAGCCAAAATGAAAAACTGTTTTTT